The text below deals with one TCR beta chain. What it binds is unknown. Regarding treatment: randomized to nivolumab then ipilimumab (arm A) or the reverse (arm B). The sample belongs to a study of sequential checkpoint blockade in melanoma. Study context: Matched biopsies came pretreatment and at week 13 for twenty-two patients.

TCRdb's copy holds only in-frame clones and misses some; the assay was immunoSEQ multiplex PCR. Of about 21,000 clones detected, around 30% appear once; the ten largest clones hold 6.7%. Per germline, CDR1 SGDLS and CDR2 YYNGEE. The CDR3 extends over 14 amino acids. V lost 4 bases and J lost 2, with 13 bases in between. Study results and caveats: Response in arm A was associated with pretreatment TIL clonality.

This receptor was obtained from a human donor with melanoma. The sample in question was tumor tissue (inferred from file names), obtained from a patient given nivolumab and ipilimumab in sequence. The chain joins TRBV9 to TRBJ2-7; TRBD1 or TRBD2 may be the D gene (5 bases each). The CDR3 reads CASSSTGLTYEQYF. In DNA, the CDR3 is TGTGCCAGCAGCTCCACGGGGCTTACCTACGAGCAGTACTTC. Full variable domain (missing parts from reference TRBV9 and TRBJ2-7): DSGVTQTPKHLITATGQRVTLRCSPRSGDLSVYWYQQSLDQGLQFLIQYYNGEERAKGNILERFSAQQFPDLHSELNLSSLELGDSALYFCASSSTGLTYEQYFGPGTRLTVT.